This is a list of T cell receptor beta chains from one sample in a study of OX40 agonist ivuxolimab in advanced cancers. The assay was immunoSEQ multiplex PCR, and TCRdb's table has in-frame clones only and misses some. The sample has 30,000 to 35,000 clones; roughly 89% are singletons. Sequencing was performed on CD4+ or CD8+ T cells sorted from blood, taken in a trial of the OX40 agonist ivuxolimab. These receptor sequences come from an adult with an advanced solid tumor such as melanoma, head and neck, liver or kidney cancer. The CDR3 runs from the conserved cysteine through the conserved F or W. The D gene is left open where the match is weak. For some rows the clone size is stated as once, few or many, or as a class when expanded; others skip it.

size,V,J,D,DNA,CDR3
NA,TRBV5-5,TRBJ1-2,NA,TGTGCCAGCAGCTTGAGGGCTCCTCATCAGGGTGGCTACACCTTC,CASSLRAPHQGGYTF
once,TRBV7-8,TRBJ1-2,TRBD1,TGTGCCAGCAGCAAAGACAGGGGGCCGGGCTATGGCTACACCTTC,CASSKDRGPGYGYTF
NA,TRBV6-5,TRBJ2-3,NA,TGTGCCAGCAGCCCCGCGGTTGGGGATACGCAGTATTTT,CASSPAVGDTQYF
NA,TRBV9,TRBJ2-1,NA,TGTGCCAGCAGCGTGGCCCCGAGTGCCTACAATGAGCAGTTCTTC,CASSVAPSAYNEQFF
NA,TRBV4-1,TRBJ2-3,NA,TGCGCCAGCAGCCGGTCAGGGGGGCTTAACACAGATACGCAGTATTTT,CASSRSGGLNTDTQYF
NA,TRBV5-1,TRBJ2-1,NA,TGCGCCAGCCAAGGCTTGGGAGGCTCCTACAATGAGCAGTTCTTC,CASQGLGGSYNEQFF
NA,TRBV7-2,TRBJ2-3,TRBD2,TGTGCCAGCAGCAGACTAGCGGGGGGGCTTACGCAGTATTTT,CASSRLAGGLTQYF
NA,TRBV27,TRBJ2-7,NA,TGTGCCAGCAGTTTATCCAGCCTGGCCGAGCAGTACTTC,CASSLSSLAEQYF
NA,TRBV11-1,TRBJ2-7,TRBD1,TGTGCCAGCAGCTTAGGGGACAGGGGCGAGCAGTACTTC,CASSLGDRGEQYF
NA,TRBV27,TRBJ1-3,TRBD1,TGTGCCAGCAGAAACAGGGGAGTTGGAAACACCATATATTTT,CASRNRGVGNTIYF
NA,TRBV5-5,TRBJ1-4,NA,TGTGCCAGCAGCTTGCGTCCTGAAAAACTGTTTTTT,CASSLRPEKLFF
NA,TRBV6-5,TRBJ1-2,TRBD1,TGTGCCAGCAGCCCCTACAGGGGAGCTAACTATGGCTACACCTTC,CASSPYRGANYGYTF
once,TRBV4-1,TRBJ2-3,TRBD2,TGCGCCAGCAGCCAGACGGGGGGGGCAGATACGCAGTATTTT,CASSQTGGADTQYF
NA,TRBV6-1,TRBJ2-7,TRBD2,TGTGCCAGCAGTGAAGAGGTAGCGGGGGGGCATTACGAGCAGTACTTC,CASSEEVAGGHYEQYF
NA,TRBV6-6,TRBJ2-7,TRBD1,TGTGCCAGCAGGCCCGGAGGGACAGGGGGCTACGAGCAGTACTTC,CASRPGGTGGYEQYF
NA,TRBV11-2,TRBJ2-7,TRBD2,TGTGCCAGCAGCTTAGAGTTACAGCTAGCGGTCCCCTACGAGCAGTACTTC,CASSLELQLAVPYEQYF
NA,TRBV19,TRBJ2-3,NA,TGTGCCAGTAGCCGCACAGATACGCAGTATTTT,CASSRTDTQYF
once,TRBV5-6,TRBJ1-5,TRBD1,TGTGCCAGCAGCTGGGGACAGGCGAGCGGGCCCCAGCATTTT,CASSWGQASGPQHF
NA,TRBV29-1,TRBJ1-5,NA,TGCAGCGCTGCAACCGCGGCAGGGAATCAGCCCCAGCATTTT,CSAATAAGNQPQHF
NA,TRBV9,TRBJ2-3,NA,TGTGCCAGCAGCGTAGGCCAGCGGGCCGATACGCAGTATTTT,CASSVGQRADTQYF
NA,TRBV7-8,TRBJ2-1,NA,TGTGCCAGCAGCTTAGCGTTAGATGAGCAGTTCTTC,CASSLALDEQFF
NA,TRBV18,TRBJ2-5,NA,TGTGCCAGCTCACCACCCGGGGGTGAGACCCAGTACTTC,CASSPPGGETQYF
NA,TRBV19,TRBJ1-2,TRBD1,TGTGCCAGTAGTATGGGATCCGGGACAGGGGGCTATGGCTACACCTTC,CASSMGSGTGGYGYTF
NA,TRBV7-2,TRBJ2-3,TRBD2,TGTGCCAGCAGCCCTGTAGCGGGGGGACGCACAGATACGCAGTATTTT,CASSPVAGGRTDTQYF
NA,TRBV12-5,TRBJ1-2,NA,TGTGCTAGCGCTCGAGACAGGCAATTGAGCTCCTACACCTTC,CASARDRQLSSYTF
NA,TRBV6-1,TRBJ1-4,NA,TGTGCCAGCAGTGAGTTAGAGAATGAAAAACTGTTTTTT,CASSELENEKLFF
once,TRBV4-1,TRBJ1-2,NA,TGCGCCAGCAGCCAGTACGAGGGAGGTAACTATGGCTACACCTTC,CASSQYEGGNYGYTF
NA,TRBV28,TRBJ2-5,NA,TGTGCCAGCCGAGCGGATCAAGAGACCCAGTACTTC,CASRADQETQYF
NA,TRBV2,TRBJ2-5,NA,TGTGCCAGCAGCGAGCCCCCCGGGCCAGTCTTCGGCAGGGGCCGAGAGACCCAGTACTTC,CASSEPPGPVFGRGRETQYF
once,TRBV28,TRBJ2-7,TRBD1,TGTGCCAGCAGTTTAGGACAGGGGGTCCACGAGCAGTACTTC,CASSLGQGVHEQYF
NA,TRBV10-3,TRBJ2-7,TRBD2,TGTGCCTCCCGGCCCGGCCGGGAGGATCCCGAGCAGTACTTC,CASRPGREDPEQYF
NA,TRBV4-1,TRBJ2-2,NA,TGCGCCAGCAGCCGCCAAGATGTTGGAGGGGCTAACACCGGGGAGCTGTTTTTT,CASSRQDVGGANTGELFF
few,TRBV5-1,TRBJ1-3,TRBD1,TGCGCCAGCAGCTTTGGCAGGGGGTTTCCTGGAAACACCATATATTTT,CASSFGRGFPGNTIYF
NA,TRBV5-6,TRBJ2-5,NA,TGTGCCAGCCTATCGAGGAACCAAGAGACCCAGTACTTC,CASLSRNQETQYF
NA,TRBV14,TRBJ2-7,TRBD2,TGTGCCAGCAGCCAAGAGTCACTAGCGGGAGGCTGGGGCGAGCAGTACTTC,CASSQESLAGGWGEQYF
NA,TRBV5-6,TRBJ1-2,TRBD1,TGTGCCAGTGAAAGGACAGGCCTCTATGGCTACACCTTC,CASERTGLYGYTF
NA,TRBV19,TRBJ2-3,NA,TGTGCCAGTAGTTTCCCTCGCACAGATACGCAGTATTTT,CASSFPRTDTQYF
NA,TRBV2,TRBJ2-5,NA,TGTGCCAGCCACCGCCAAGAGACCCAGTACTTC,CASHRQETQYF
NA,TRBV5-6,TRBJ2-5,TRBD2,TGTGCCAGCAGCTTGACTGGTAGCGGGGGTACTTCAGAGACCCAGTACTTC,CASSLTGSGGTSETQYF
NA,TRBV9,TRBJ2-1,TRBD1,TGTGCCAGCAGCGTAGCAGGGGGGACAGGACTTAACAATGAGCAGTTCTTC,CASSVAGGTGLNNEQFF
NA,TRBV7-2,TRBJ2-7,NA,TGTGCCAGCAGCTTAGAGGGTGGACGGAACTACGAGCAGTACTTC,CASSLEGGRNYEQYF
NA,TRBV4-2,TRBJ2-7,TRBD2,TGTGCCAGCAGCCCCGGGGGGGGACTCTCCTACGAGCAGTACTTC,CASSPGGGLSYEQYF
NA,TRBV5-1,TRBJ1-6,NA,TGCGCCAGCAGCTTGGAAATCGGTATGGATTCACCCCTCCACTTT,CASSLEIGMDSPLHF
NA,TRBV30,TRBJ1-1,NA,TGTGCCTGGACGGCCTTCACTGAAGCTTTCTTT,CAWTAFTEAFF
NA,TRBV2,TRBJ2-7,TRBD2,TGTGCCAGCAGTGGTATTAGCGGGAGCTCCTACGAGCAGTACTTC,CASSGISGSSYEQYF
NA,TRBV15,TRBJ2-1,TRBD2,TGTGCCACCTCTAGCGGGAGGGCTTTATATGGTGAGCAGTTCTTC,CATSSGRALYGEQFF
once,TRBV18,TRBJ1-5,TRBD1,TGTGCCAGCTCAGTGACAGGGATTAATCAGCCCCAGCATTTT,CASSVTGINQPQHF
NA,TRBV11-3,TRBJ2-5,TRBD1,TGTGCCAGCAGCCCAGGGGGCCGTAGAGAGACCCAGTACTTC,CASSPGGRRETQYF
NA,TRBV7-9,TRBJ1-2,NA,TGTGCCAGCAGCTTAGAACAACCCTATGGCTACACCTTC,CASSLEQPYGYTF
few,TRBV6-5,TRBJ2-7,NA,TGTGCCAGCAGGAGGACTGTAGACTACGAGCAGTACTTC,CASRRTVDYEQYF
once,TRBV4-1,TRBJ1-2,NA,TGCGCCAGCAGCCAAGATCAGCAGGGGCTGATCTATGGCTACACCTTC,CASSQDQQGLIYGYTF
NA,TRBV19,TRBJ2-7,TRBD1,TGTGCCAGTACGGGGACAGGGGGTGTCGAGCAGTACTTC,CASTGTGGVEQYF
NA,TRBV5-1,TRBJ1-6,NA,TGCGCCAGCAGCCGAAATCCGGCCGTGGGGAATTCACCCCTCCACTTT,CASSRNPAVGNSPLHF
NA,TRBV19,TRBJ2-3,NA,TGTGCCAGTACAGGGCCTAGCACAGATACGCAGTATTTT,CASTGPSTDTQYF